This T cell receptor beta chain was obtained from a study of T cells in Graves' hyperthyroidism and ophthalmopathy. Stable hyperthyroidism: no ophthalmopathy progression over 18 months of follow-up. These patients, aged 18 to 65, had recently diagnosed hyperthyroidism lasting under 2 months. Thyroid ultrasound and orbital computed tomography, with clinical symptoms and serum thyroxine and TRAb, informed diagnoses. The authors took PBMCs from roughly 9.7 ml fresh peripheral blood. Using RNA transcripts as the source, TCR beta CDR3 regions were amplified. Carried out on the TCR CDR3, a first-round RT-PCR used the HTBI primer set. TCRdb independently ran MiXCR on the multiplex PCR reads; one entry per CDR3 protein. The sample consists of fewer than 650,000 distinct CDR3 sequences, around 15% of them appearing once. Germline CDR1 is SGHTA and CDR2 is FQGNSA. The CDR3 runs to 15 residues. V shed 1 base and J 6 bases; nucleotides not matched to a gene: 5.

The specimen sequenced was blood. The rearrangement joins TRBV7-2 to TRBJ1-2; 10 bases are a match to TRBD1. The TCR was taken from a woman aged 40 to 50 with Graves' hyperthyroidism. CDR3 residues: CASSLVRTGGDGYTF. CDR3 in DNA: TGTGCCAGCAGCTTAGTTAGGACAGGGGGTGATGGCTACACCTTC. The complete variable domain, with remaining parts taken from reference TRBV7-2 and TRBJ1-2, reads GAGVSQSPSNKVTEKGKDVELRCDPISGHTALYWYRQSLGQGLEFLIYFQGNSAPDKSGLPSDRFSAERTGGSVSTLTIQRTQQEDSAVYLCASSLVRTGGDGYTFGSGTRLTVV.